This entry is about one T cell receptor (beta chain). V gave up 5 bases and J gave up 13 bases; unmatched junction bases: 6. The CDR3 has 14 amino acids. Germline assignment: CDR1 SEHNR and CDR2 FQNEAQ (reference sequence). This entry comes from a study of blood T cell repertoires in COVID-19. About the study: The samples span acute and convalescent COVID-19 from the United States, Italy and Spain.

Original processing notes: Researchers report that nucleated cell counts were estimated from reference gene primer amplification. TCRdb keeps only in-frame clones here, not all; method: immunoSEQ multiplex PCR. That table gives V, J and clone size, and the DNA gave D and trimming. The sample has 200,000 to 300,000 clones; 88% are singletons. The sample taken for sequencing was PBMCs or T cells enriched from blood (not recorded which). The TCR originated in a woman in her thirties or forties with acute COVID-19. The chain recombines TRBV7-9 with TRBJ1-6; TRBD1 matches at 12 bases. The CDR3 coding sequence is TGTGCCAGCAGCACGGGGACAGGGGGCTTGCCCCTCCACTTT. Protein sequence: CASSTGTGGLPLHF. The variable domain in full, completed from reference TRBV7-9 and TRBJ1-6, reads DTGVSQNPRHKITKRGQNVTFRCDPISEHNRLYWYRQTLGQGPEFLTYFQNEAQLEKSRLLSDRFSAERPKGSFSTLEIQRTEQGDSAMYLCASSTGTGGLPLHFGNGTRLTVT.